This T cell receptor (beta chain) was sequenced in a study of cytomegalovirus exposure and HLA in healthy donors (dated by TCRdb to about 2017). Some background on the complete study: An earlier analysis of roughly 570 of the donors reported 276 Gb of sequence data and 95 million to 130 million unique TCR beta sequences obtained from about 179 million T cells. The study used immunosequencing to profile the T cell repertoires of several hundred subjects and linked those repertoires to cytomegalovirus serostatus. Both class I and class II loci were covered by HLA typing, at four-digit resolution. In the later analysis, no new phenotypic data were used to find candidate immune exposures; instead, reliance was placed on TCR beta sequences and their occurrence across donors. In addition to the first cohort of approximately 670 subjects, a separate validation cohort of over 90 different subjects was used. Typing coverage varied by locus: roughly 620-640 donors for A, B, C, DRB1 and DQB1; roughly 500 for DQA1; approximately 570 for DPA1; around 450 for DPB1. In an earlier analysis of 550 to 700 of the donors, high-throughput TCR beta sequencing was used to judge whether each TCR beta V gene segment behaved as functional or pseudogenic. Donor age, sex, ethnicity and CMV serostatus were compiled together with the repertoire data. The study aimed to test whether cataloging public T cell receptors could reveal signatures of past pathogen exposure. The genetic ancestry cluster associated with self-reported Caucasian donors included approximately 85% of the roughly 400 genotyped donors. Every repertoire in the discovery cohort had been generated on one and the same sequencing platform. A later analysis re-analyzed previously published TCR beta repertoires from 600 to 850 donors and added high-resolution HLA genotyping to study TCR occurrence patterns. An early release covering about 600 HLA-typed donors comprised 250 to 350 gigabases of sequencing data and approximately 80 million unique TCR sequences. Among some 410 genotyped donors of the cohort, an average of around 240,000 unique TCR beta nucleotide sequences were sequenced per donor, roughly 20% of them non-productive. High-throughput TCR immunosequencing, statistical association of individual TCRs with disease status, and machine learning were combined to predict cytomegalovirus infection status. In a later genetic analysis, genome-wide SNP genotypes for about three fifths of the roughly 670 donors were used, and that subset was treated as a discovery cohort. Roughly five DR-DQ haplotypes were treated as single units for association and clustering because of strong linkage in the cohort. Points the paper makes about the study in general: A total of 150 to 200 TCR beta chains were listed by the study as associated with cytomegalovirus. In a later analysis, most CMV-associated TCR beta chains were found to appear HLA-restricted, with HLA associations seemingly driven largely by CMV exposure. A cluster of highly shared sequence variants was judged likely to be a technical artifact of the sequencing pipeline. According to the authors, the approach could potentially be generalized to other disease states and immunological phenotypes. In a later analysis, the rate of TCR association differed among HLA loci, with DRB1 alleles having the most associated TCRs and HLA-C alleles having the fewest. While some public TCRs were present in many individuals, most TCR sequences turned up only very rarely across donors. In a later analysis, several top co-occurrence clusters were reported to appear linked to parvovirus B19, influenza, CMV and Epstein-Barr virus. Some IMGT-functional V segments, including TRBV6-2 and TRBV6-3, could not be told apart with the 87-base-pair reads, so those segments were excluded. Broadly in line with IMGT annotations, most TCR beta V segments showed up in productive rearrangements about 87% or about 30% of the time in an earlier analysis of around 600 of the donors. Immune exposure information for the cohort was limited to CMV serostatus. This cohort had only TCR beta chains sequenced, and the lack of alpha or paired-chain data limited which features could be detected. Because HLA typing was unavailable for some donors at each locus, only the typed subset was used in association tests. Compared with the roughly 700-donor mean, donors in an Asian-associated ancestry cluster had fewer N-insertions in productive TCRs, according to a later genetic analysis. Because counts were too low, seventeen rarely observed V segments, including chromosome 9 orphons, were left out of the earlier analysis of 500 to 650 of the donors. V-gene and J-gene trimming of TCR beta chains was associated with a missense DCLRE1C variant in a later genetic analysis, and the association was replicated in an independent cohort. Cytomegalovirus status was reported to be diagnosed by the classifier with high specificity and sensitivity in both the original and validation cohorts. In a later analysis, about 17,000 TCR beta sequences were associated with specific HLA alleles at a false discovery rate of 0.05. Linkage disequilibrium might explain the correlated functional status among segregating V segments, but an unknown experimental factor could not be excluded. Three of the identified cytomegalovirus-associated TCR beta chains were confirmed in vitro to be specific for cytomegalovirus antigens. A later analysis found that HLA-associated TCR beta chains were more clonally expanded and had lower generation probabilities than equally common non-associated chains. The presence/absence analyses assumed that sequencing depth was roughly uniform across donors, and that assumption may not be true. When HLA alleles, especially DR and DQ, strongly co-occurred, TCR associations were difficult to assign to individual alleles. A further reported finding was that TCR beta sequences accurately predicted the HLA-A and HLA-B alleles for most subjects in the first cohort.

The cohort consisted of some 730 healthy bone marrow donors. At the time of sampling, all cohort members were nominally healthy, though unrecorded immune exposures were likely present. The donor was CMV seropositive and was included in the group of 300 or so seropositive cohort members. Every donor gave a peripheral blood sample, and the peripheral blood mononuclear cells from that sample were used for TCR beta sequencing. Genomic DNA was extracted from the blood cell samples with the Qiagen DNeasy Blood Extraction Kit. A distance of 8 bases separates the germline ends of V and J, which lose 0 bases and 0 bases respectively. The CDR3 contains 15 residues, cysteine and phenylalanine counted. The kept DNA is CDR3 alone, 45 bases in frame from the first base. Reading the germline V gene gives CDR1 LGHNA and CDR2 YNFKEQ. Comment on this clone: The target of this receptor is not known. It has no much larger one-base neighbor in the sample; base qualities were not kept.

The library relied on the immunoSEQ multiplex PCR assay. The multiplex PCR relied on a mix of 60 forward primers for TCR Vbeta segments and 13 reverse primers for TCR Jbeta segments. A multiplex PCR assay on genomic DNA amplified the CDR3 region of rearranged TCR beta genes. On the Illumina HiSeq System, the amplified TCR beta libraries were sequenced as 87-base-pair reads. The authors' analysis ran thus. A later analysis tallied some 79 million unique TCR beta chains across the 700 or so repertoires, and some 10 million of those chains were shared by two or more donors. A nearest-neighbor algorithm error-corrected the raw reads and collapsed the reads into unique sequences, merging closely related sequences to remove PCR and sequencing errors. CDR3 sequences were aligned to IMGT reference sequences to assign V, D and J gene segments. For a sequence to be retained, at least a six-nucleotide match to both a V gene segment and a J gene segment was required. Rearrangements were classified as productive when the CDR3 lacked stop codons and remained in frame with V and J, and all other rearrangements were classified as non-productive. Following IMGT convention, CDR3 was defined as the stretch from the second conserved V-encoded cysteine up to the conserved J-encoded phenylalanine. The earlier analysis of some 580 of the donors excluded any sequence lacking an unambiguous match to a single V gene segment. In an earlier analysis of several hundred of the donors, V segments were called functional above 56.7% productive rearrangements and were called segregating when the between-donor standard deviation exceeded 5%. A statistical classification framework was built for diagnosing cytomegalovirus status from the catalog of TCR beta chain sequences. In a later analysis, V and J genes were assigned by comparing TCR nucleotide sequences against IMGT/GENE-DB human TR gene sequences. The TCRdist pipeline was used in a later analysis to assign CDR3 sequences and most-parsimonious VDJ recombination scenarios. A later analysis defined each TCR beta chain by its CDR3 amino acid sequence plus V-gene family, and excluded reads lacking a unique V-gene family. As a way to deal with suspected cross-contamination and a sequencing artifact, a later analysis dropped over 550 nucleotide sequences that were highly shared and had low generation probability. In a later analysis, a clonal expansion index for each public chain was calculated from normalized within-repertoire ranks of inferred template counts. Generation probabilities in a later analysis came from a VDJ recombination model fitted to out-of-frame rearrangements, and those results were checked against IGoR. Hypergeometric tests were used in a later analysis to score TCR-TCR, TCR-HLA and TCR-CMV co-occurrence, with a repertoire-size bias correction applied to the TCR pairs. False discovery rates were estimated in a later analysis by permuting HLA or CMV assignments 20 times. A later analysis grouped co-occurring TCRs with DBSCAN, adding TCRdist sequence similarity when clustering within HLA-allele-positive subsets. Repertoires with fewer than 30,000 or more than 120,000 public chains were left out of co-occurrence clustering, as were about 5 repertoires with anomalous nucleotide sharing. TCRdb holds this immuneACCESS table with in-frame rearrangements only. Some clones are missing; in checked studies, unresolved V genes explain under half, and the rest has no known cause. The V and J calls and clone size are taken from that table; D and trimming were inferred from the DNA. Here the sample has around 76,000 clones; 65% to 70% occur a single time. 7.6% of the sample lies in the top ten.

The TCR comes from a man aged 40-55 years in good health and CMV-seropositive. Recombination joined TRBV4-2 with TRBJ1-2, with no confident D gene call. The specimen sequenced was PBMCs. Here is the DNA: TGTGCCAGCAGCCAAGAGTGGCAATCTAACTATGGCTACACCTTC. This codes for CASSQEWQSNYGYTF.